These 20 T cell receptor beta chains originate from one sample sequenced in a study of blood T cell repertoires in COVID-19. Assay: immunoSEQ multiplex PCR; the TCRdb copy retains only in-frame clones and omits some. The table lists 140,000 or so clones, 88% of them singletons, with about 1.7% in the top ten. The sequencing sample was made of peripheral blood. These receptors were taken from a woman aged 45 to 65 with acute or convalescent COVID-19.

This chain connects TRBV7-2 to TRBJ2-1; 11 bases map to TRBD2. CDR3 length: 17 residues. Per the germline V gene, CDR1 is SGHTA and CDR2 is FQGNSA. J lost 3 bases, V lost 3 bases, and 7 bases had no gene match. CDR3 amino acids: CASSLRLAGSFYNEQFF. The CDR3 bases are TGTGCCAGCAGCTTGCGACTAGCGGGATCCTTCTACAATGAGCAGTTCTTC.

The chain uses TRBV7-2 and TRBJ2-5; no clear D. V was clipped by 2 bases and J by 1 base, with 5 bases between them. This CDR3 has 13 amino acids. The germline V gene has CDR1 SGHTA and CDR2 FQGNSA. The chain's CDR3 is CASSLFFQETQYF. The DNA for the CDR3 is TGTGCCAGCAGCTTATTCTTCCAAGAGACCCAGTACTTC.

The rearrangement uses TRBV24-1 and TRBJ2-3; D gene uncertain. CDR1 and CDR2 from the germline V gene are KGHDR and SFDVKD. The V end was cut by 3 bases, the J end by 5 bases, with 2 bases between. The CDR3 has 11 residues. CDR3 region: CATSDRDTQYF. The CDR3 nucleotides read TGTGCCACCAGTGATCGAGATACGCAGTATTTT.

The chain employs TRBV5-6 and TRBJ2-7, with D possibly TRBD1 on 5 matching bases. The CDR3 runs 15 residues. V dropped 3 bases and J dropped 6 bases, with 19 bases sitting between them. CDR1 and CDR2 (germline): SGHDT, YYEEEE. CDR3 sequence: CASSWRQPRGSEQYF. DNA of the CDR3: TGTGCCAGCAGCTGGAGACAGCCTCGAGGTAGCGAGCAGTACTTC.

This sequence joins TRBV27 and TRBJ1-2, with TRBD1 matching 12 bases. Trimming at V came to 4 bases and at J to 7 bases, leaving 19 bases not matched to a gene. CDR1 and CDR2 from the germline V gene are MNHEY and SMNVEV (reference sequence). The CDR3 covers 19 residues. The CDR3 loop reads CASSYLPGQGAQGVSGYTF. The CDR3 DNA is TGTGCCAGCAGTTATCTACCGGGACAGGGGGCGCAGGGGGTCAGTGGCTACACCTTC.

The chain joins TRBV5-4 to TRBJ2-3; 10 nucleotides match TRBD2. V dropped 4 bases and J dropped 4; count of bases not matched to a gene: 9. CDR1 is SGHNT, CDR2 YYREEE, per germline (reference sequence). The CDR3 has 16 amino acids. CDR3 nucleotide sequence: TGTGCCAGCAGCGGATCGACTAGCGGGTTTCCAGATACGCAGTATTTT. Translating it yields CASSGSTSGFPDTQYF.

The chain is built from TRBV6-5 and TRBJ1-1; TRBD1 might be the D (5 bases). CDR1 and CDR2 from the germline V gene are MNHEY and SVGAGI. The V and J ends lost 6 bases and 11 bases respectively, with 19 bases between them. This CDR3 has 13 residues. CDR3 protein: CASSDRGGLAAFF. CDR3 sequence (DNA): TGTGCCAGCAGCGACCGGGGGGGGTTGGCGGCTTTCTTT.

The chain links TRBV6-1 to TRBJ2-7; D gene unclear. This CDR3 is 15 amino acids long. Deletions cut 0 bases from V and 4 bases from J, with 13 bases between. The germline CDR1 and CDR2 sequences are MNHNS and SASEGT. The CDR3, as DNA: TGTGCCAGCAGTGAAGCTCCTGGCCCTTCGTACGAGCAGTACTTC. It yields the protein CASSEAPGPSYEQYF.

This clone occurred a few times. This chain links TRBV5-4 with TRBJ2-2; 7 bases are shared with TRBD2. CDR1 is SGHNT, CDR2 YYREEE, per germline (reference sequence). There are 18 residues in the CDR3. J was trimmed by 0 bases and V by 5 bases; bases with no gene match: 13. Here the CDR3 DNA reads TGTGCCAGCAGTTTGTCGAGCTCGGGAGGCCCGAACACCGGGGAGCTGTTTTTT. Its translation: CASSLSSSGGPNTGELFF.

CDR3 coding DNA: TGTGCCCGGAGGGGGGGGGTTTACTTAGCCAAAAACATTCAGTACTTC. Translated, it gives CARRGGVYLAKNIQYF. The rearrangement uses TRBV24-1 and TRBJ2-4, with D tentatively TRBD2 (7 bases). This CDR3 comprises 16 residues. The germline V gene has CDR1 KGHDR and CDR2 SFDVKD. Trimming pared 12 bases from V and 0 bases from J, leaving 20 bases between.

This sequence joins TRBV6-4 and TRBJ1-1; D remains ambiguous. This CDR3 has 13 residues. Trimming cost V 2 bases and J 0 bases, with 4 bases left between them. Germline V gene data show CDR1 as MRHNA and CDR2 as SNTAGT. The CDR3 loop is CASSDQMNTEAFF. The CDR3 nucleotides read TGTGCCAGCAGTGACCAGATGAACACTGAAGCTTTCTTT.

The chain combines TRBV18 with TRBJ2-7; 15 bases are shared with TRBD2. Germline-derived CDR1 and CDR2 are KGHSH and LQKENI. The CDR3 has 18 residues. The V and J ends lost 6 bases and 0 bases, in that order; junction bases with no gene match: 9. CDR3 nucleotides: TGTGCCAGCTCCCCCGGACTAGCGGGAGGGCCGAGCTCCTACGAGCAGTACTTC. Translation: CASSPGLAGGPSSYEQYF.

V and J are TRBV24-1 and TRBJ2-3; 9 positions match TRBD2. The junction had 7 bases not matched to a gene; V was cut back by 2 bases and J by 2 bases. The CDR3 is 17 residues long. Germline loops: CDR1 KGHDR, CDR2 SFDVKD. The CDR3 sequence is CATSDSASGAYTDTQYF. The CDR3, as DNA: TGTGCCACCAGTGATTCTGCTAGCGGGGCGTACACAGATACGCAGTATTTT.

V and J are TRBV6-5 and TRBJ1-2; TRBD1 might be the D (6 bases). The germline V gene has CDR1 MNHEY and CDR2 SVGAGI. The V gene lost 7 bases and the J gene lost 5 bases, with 17 bases spanning the gap. CDR3 length: 14 residues. CDR3 sequence (DNA): TGTGCCAGCACCCGGGGAGGGGGGAAGTATGGCTACACCTTC. Residues: CASTRGGGKYGYTF.

V and J are TRBV29-1 and TRBJ1-2; TRBD1 might be the D (5 bases). Trimming removed 6 bases at V and 0 bases at J, with 11 bases between. Per germline, CDR1 SQVTM and CDR2 ANQGSEA. The CDR3 is 13 amino acids. The CDR3 DNA is TGCAGCGTAGGGGCAGGCTCTAACTATGGCTACACCTTC. It translates to CSVGAGSNYGYTF.

This sequence joins TRBV15 and TRBJ1-1; D unclear. Germline V gives CDR1 LNHNV, CDR2 YYDKDF (reference sequence). V shed 2 bases and J shed 6 bases, with 7 bases lying between them. The CDR3 covers 12 residues. The CDR3 DNA sequence: TGTGCCACCAGCAGACCACCGGCTGAAGCTTTCTTT. Its translation is CATSRPPAEAFF.

This chain uses TRBV13 with TRBJ1-1; D remains ambiguous. CDR3 length: 14 amino acids. The ends were cut back, 0 bases at V and 0 bases at J, with 5 bases in the middle. Germline-derived CDR1 and CDR2 are PRHDT and FYEKMQ (reference sequence). This CDR3 is CASSLGHLNTEAFF. As DNA, the CDR3 is TGTGCCAGCAGCTTAGGGCACTTGAACACTGAAGCTTTCTTT. Combining the CDR3 with reference TRBV13 and TRBJ1-1 gives the whole variable domain AAGVIQSPRHLIKEKRETATLKCYPIPRHDTVYWYQQGPGQDPQFLISFYEKMQSDKGSIPDRFSAQQFSDYHSELNMSSLELGDSALYFCASSLGHLNTEAFFGQGTRLTVV.

The gene calls are TRBV7-2 and TRBJ2-7; D is perhaps TRBD2 (5 bases). The CDR3 loop spans 16 amino acids. V gave up 3 bases and J gave up 2 bases, with 17 bases separating them. CDR1 is SGHTA, CDR2 FQGNSA, per germline. CDR3 protein: CASSFPESGNTYEQYF. CDR3 nucleotide sequence: TGTGCCAGCAGCTTCCCCGAGTCGGGGAATACCTACGAGCAGTACTTC.

V usage is TRBV28 and J usage is TRBJ2-7, with D unresolved. Germline V gives CDR1 MDHEN, CDR2 SYDVKM. Trimming shortened V by 4 bases and J by 4 bases, and 5 bases separated the two germline ends. The CDR3 has 11 amino acids. The CDR3 sequence: CASSSVYEQYF. CDR3 in DNA: TGTGCCAGCAGTTCGGTATACGAGCAGTACTTC.

In its sample, this clone was seen once. CDR3 residues: CASSPGGTGAYNEQFF. The CDR3 bases are TGTGCCAGCAGCCCCGGGGGGACAGGGGCTTACAATGAGCAGTTCTTC. The chain carries TRBV4-2 and TRBJ2-1, with 10 bases aligning to TRBD1. V dropped 4 bases and J dropped 4; count of bases not matched to a gene: 7. This CDR3 has 16 residues. From germline, CDR1 is LGHNA and CDR2 YNFKEQ.